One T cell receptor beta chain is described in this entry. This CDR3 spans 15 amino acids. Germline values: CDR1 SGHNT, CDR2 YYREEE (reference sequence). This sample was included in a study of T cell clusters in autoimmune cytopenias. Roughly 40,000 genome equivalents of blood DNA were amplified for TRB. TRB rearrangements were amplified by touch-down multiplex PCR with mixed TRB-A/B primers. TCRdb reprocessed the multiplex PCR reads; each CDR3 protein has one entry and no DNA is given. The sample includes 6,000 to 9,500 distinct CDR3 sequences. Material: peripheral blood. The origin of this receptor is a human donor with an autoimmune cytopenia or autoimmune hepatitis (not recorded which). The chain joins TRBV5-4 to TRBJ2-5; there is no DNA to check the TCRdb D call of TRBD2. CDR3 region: CASISTSGGQETQYF.